The rows below give T cell receptor beta chains drawn from one sample of a study of blood T cell repertoires in COVID-19. Produced via immunoSEQ multiplex PCR; TCRdb's table is partial and in-frame only. The sample yields around 280,000 clones, 87% seen once. What was sequenced was PBMCs or T cells enriched from blood (not recorded which). The source of these receptors is a woman between 35 and 50 years old who had recovered from COVID-19. CDR3s include the opening cysteine and the closing phenylalanine or tryptophan. The D gene is left open where the match is weak. Not all rows give a size; the values are once, few, many and, for expanded clones, a class.

len,abundance,v_gene,j_gene,d_gene,CDR3aa,CDR3nt
14,-,TRBV5-1,TRBJ2-3,-,CASSLVAGTDTQYF,TGCGCCAGCAGCTTGGTGGCGGGGACAGATACGCAGTATTTT
16,-,TRBV9,TRBJ1-6,TRBD1,CASSVGDRGRNSPLHF,TGTGCCAGCAGCGTAGGGGACAGGGGGAGAAATTCACCCCTCCACTTT
15,-,TRBV18,TRBJ2-7,TRBD2,CASSPGTSGINEQYF,TGTGCCAGCTCACCAGGGACTAGCGGGATCAACGAGCAGTACTTC
14,-,TRBV4-3,TRBJ1-5,-,CASSQDKGTQPQHF,TGCGCCAGCAGCCAAGATAAGGGGACACAGCCCCAGCATTTT
14,-,TRBV7-8,TRBJ1-6,TRBD1,CASSFAGGRSPLHF,TGTGCCAGCAGCTTCGCAGGGGGAAGATCACCCCTCCACTTT
15,-,TRBV10-3,TRBJ2-1,-,CAIGDPGTDQNEQFF,TGTGCCATCGGCGACCCCGGGACTGACCAAAATGAGCAGTTCTTC
16,-,TRBV2,TRBJ2-3,-,CASSEAETSRSNTQYF,TGTGCCAGCAGTGAAGCAGAGACTAGTAGGAGCAATACGCAGTATTTT
13,-,TRBV2,TRBJ2-5,-,CASEAGVGETQYF,TGTGCCAGCGAGGCGGGTGTCGGGGAGACCCAGTACTTC
15,-,TRBV7-9,TRBJ2-5,-,CASTAKDTSQETQYF,TGTGCCAGCACCGCCAAGGACACCAGCCAAGAGACCCAGTACTTC
14,-,TRBV5-1,TRBJ1-5,TRBD1,CASSLRTGDQPQHF,TGCGCCAGCAGCTTGCGGACAGGAGATCAGCCCCAGCATTTT
15,-,TRBV28,TRBJ2-1,-,CASSLQGSSYNEQFF,TGTGCCAGCAGTTTGCAGGGTAGCTCCTACAATGAGCAGTTCTTC
15,-,TRBV27,TRBJ1-4,-,CASNSQGRGSEKLFF,TGTGCCAGCAATTCTCAGGGGAGGGGTAGTGAAAAACTGTTTTTT
14,-,TRBV6-1,TRBJ2-7,-,CASSETYRVHEQYF,TGTGCCAGCAGTGAAACCTACAGGGTCCACGAGCAGTACTTC
17,-,TRBV7-8,TRBJ1-5,-,CASSLVWGAPYNQPQHF,TGTGCCAGCAGCTTAGTGTGGGGCGCCCCTTACAATCAGCCCCAGCATTTT
13,-,TRBV18,TRBJ2-7,TRBD1,CASSPGTAYEQYF,TGTGCCAGCTCGCCCGGGACAGCCTACGAGCAGTACTTC
13,-,TRBV28,TRBJ1-2,-,CASTLESFYGYTF,TGTGCCAGCACCCTGGAGAGCTTCTATGGCTACACCTTC
16,-,TRBV25-1,TRBJ2-3,TRBD2,CASSGDTSGRTDTQYF,TGTGCCAGCAGTGGGGATACTAGCGGGAGGACAGATACGCAGTATTTT
14,-,TRBV6-1,TRBJ2-7,-,CASREGRRRGEQYF,TGTGCCAGCAGAGAAGGACGGCGGCGGGGCGAGCAGTACTTC
12,-,TRBV11-2,TRBJ1-5,-,CASSPGYQPQHF,TGTGCCAGCAGCCCAGGGTATCAGCCCCAGCATTTT
14,-,TRBV6-5,TRBJ2-2,TRBD1,CASSWTGLTGELFF,TGTGCCAGCAGTTGGACAGGACTTACCGGGGAGCTGTTTTTT
15,-,TRBV6-5,TRBJ2-2,-,CASSYSFTNTGELFF,TGTGCCAGCAGTTACTCGTTTACGAACACCGGGGAGCTGTTTTTT
16,-,TRBV16,TRBJ2-2,TRBD1,CASSQGATGGFGELFF,TGTGCCAGCAGCCAAGGAGCGACAGGGGGCTTCGGGGAGCTGTTTTTT
13,-,TRBV2,TRBJ1-5,-,CASSVGGLQPQHF,TGTGCCAGCAGTGTCGGAGGGTTGCAGCCCCAGCATTTT
13,-,TRBV6-2/TRBV6-3,TRBJ1-5,-,CASSGTWPQPQHF,TGTGCCAGCAGTGGGACATGGCCTCAGCCCCAGCATTTT
17,-,TRBV7-6,TRBJ2-4,TRBD2,CASGPLAGGPGKNIQYF,TGTGCCAGCGGGCCACTAGCGGGAGGGCCGGGCAAAAACATTCAGTACTTC
13,many,TRBV2,TRBJ2-2,-,CASRLQGIGELFF,TGTGCCAGCAGGCTTCAGGGCATCGGGGAGCTGTTTTTT
15,-,TRBV7-2,TRBJ2-7,TRBD1,CASSVTGTGNYEQYF,TGTGCCAGCAGCGTGACTGGGACAGGGAACTACGAGCAGTACTTC
17,-,TRBV14,TRBJ2-3,TRBD2,CASSQDGAGGPTDTQYF,TGTGCCAGCAGCCAAGACGGGGCGGGAGGGCCGACAGATACGCAGTATTTT
17,-,TRBV23-1,TRBJ1-2,TRBD1,CASSRPDRVRANYGYTF,TGCGCCAGCAGTCGCCCGGACAGGGTGAGAGCTAACTATGGCTACACCTTC
15,-,TRBV18,TRBJ2-4,-,CASSPADVAKNIQYF,TGTGCCAGCTCACCGGCCGATGTAGCCAAAAACATTCAGTACTTC
15,-,TRBV2,TRBJ2-1,TRBD2,CASRPGLARYNEQFF,TGTGCCAGCAGACCGGGACTAGCGCGGTACAATGAGCAGTTCTTC
15,-,TRBV30,TRBJ2-7,TRBD2,CAWSVQLAGGYEQYF,TGTGCCTGGAGTGTACAGCTAGCGGGAGGATACGAGCAGTACTTC
15,-,TRBV10-3,TRBJ2-7,TRBD1,CAISDLGTGAAGQYF,TGTGCCATCAGTGACTTGGGGACAGGGGCCGCGGGGCAGTACTTC
16,-,TRBV9,TRBJ1-4,-,CASSEEERAGNEKLFF,TGTGCCAGCAGCGAGGAGGAAAGGGCCGGGAATGAAAAACTGTTTTTT
13,-,TRBV19,TRBJ1-6,-,CASSTGIASPLHF,TGTGCCAGCAGTACAGGGATTGCTTCACCCCTCCACTTT
15,-,TRBV7-2,TRBJ1-6,-,CASSFGRGGNSPLHF,TGTGCCAGCAGCTTCGGGCGGGGAGGCAATTCACCCCTCCACTTT
15,-,TRBV3-1/TRBV3-2,TRBJ2-7,TRBD1,CASSHPRTGDYEQYF,TGTGCCAGCAGCCATCCGAGGACAGGGGACTACGAGCAGTACTTC
12,once,TRBV3-1/TRBV3-2,TRBJ2-7,-,CASSQEEGEQYF,TGTGCCAGCAGCCAAGAAGAGGGCGAGCAGTACTTC
13,-,TRBV24-1,TRBJ1-2,-,CATSDSTVVGYTF,TGTGCCACCAGTGATTCGACAGTAGTCGGCTACACCTTC
14,few,TRBV28,TRBJ1-6,-,CASSPQGFNSPLHF,TGTGCCAGCAGTCCCCAGGGCTTTAATTCACCCCTCCACTTT
12,few,TRBV19,TRBJ2-7,TRBD1,CASSPTGGEQYF,TGTGCCAGTAGTCCGACAGGGGGCGAGCAGTACTTC
13,-,TRBV7-2,TRBJ1-2,-,CASSLEGLYGYTF,TGTGCCAGCAGCTTAGAGGGGCTTTATGGCTACACCTTC
15,-,TRBV5-1,TRBJ2-2,-,CASSFRNSNTGELFF,TGCGCCAGCAGCTTCCGGAACAGTAACACCGGGGAGCTGTTTTTT